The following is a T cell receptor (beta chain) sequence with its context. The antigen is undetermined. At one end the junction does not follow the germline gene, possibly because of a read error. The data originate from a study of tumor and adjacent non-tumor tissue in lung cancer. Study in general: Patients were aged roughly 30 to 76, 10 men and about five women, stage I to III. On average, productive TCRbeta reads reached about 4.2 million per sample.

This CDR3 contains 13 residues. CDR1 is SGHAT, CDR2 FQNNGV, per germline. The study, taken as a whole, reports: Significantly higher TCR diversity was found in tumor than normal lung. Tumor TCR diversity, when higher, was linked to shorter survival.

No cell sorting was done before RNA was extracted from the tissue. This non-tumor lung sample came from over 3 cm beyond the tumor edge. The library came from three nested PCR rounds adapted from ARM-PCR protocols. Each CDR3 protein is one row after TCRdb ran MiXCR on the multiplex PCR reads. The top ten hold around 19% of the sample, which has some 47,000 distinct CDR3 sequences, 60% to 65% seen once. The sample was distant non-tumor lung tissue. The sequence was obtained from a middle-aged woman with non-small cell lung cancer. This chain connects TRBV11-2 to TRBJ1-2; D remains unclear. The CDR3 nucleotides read TGTGCCAGCAGTTCCGGACGGAACTATGGCTACAACTTC. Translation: CASSSGRNYGYNF. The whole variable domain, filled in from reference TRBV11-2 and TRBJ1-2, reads EAGVAQSPRYKIIEKRQSVAFWCNPISGHATLYWYQQILGQGPKLLIQFQNNGVVDDSQLPKDRFSAERLKGVDSTLKIQPAKLEDSAVYLCASSSGRNYGYNFGSGTRLTVV.